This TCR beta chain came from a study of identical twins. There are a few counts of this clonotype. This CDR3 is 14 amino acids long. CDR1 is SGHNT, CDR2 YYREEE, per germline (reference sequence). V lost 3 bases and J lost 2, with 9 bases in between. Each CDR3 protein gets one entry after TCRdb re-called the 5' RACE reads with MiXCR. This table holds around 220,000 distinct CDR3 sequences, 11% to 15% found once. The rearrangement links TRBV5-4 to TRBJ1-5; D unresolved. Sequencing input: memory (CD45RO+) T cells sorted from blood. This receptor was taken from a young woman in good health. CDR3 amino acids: CASSSGGRNQPQHF. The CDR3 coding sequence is TGTGCCAGCAGCTCCGGCGGTCGCAATCAGCCCCAGCATTTT.